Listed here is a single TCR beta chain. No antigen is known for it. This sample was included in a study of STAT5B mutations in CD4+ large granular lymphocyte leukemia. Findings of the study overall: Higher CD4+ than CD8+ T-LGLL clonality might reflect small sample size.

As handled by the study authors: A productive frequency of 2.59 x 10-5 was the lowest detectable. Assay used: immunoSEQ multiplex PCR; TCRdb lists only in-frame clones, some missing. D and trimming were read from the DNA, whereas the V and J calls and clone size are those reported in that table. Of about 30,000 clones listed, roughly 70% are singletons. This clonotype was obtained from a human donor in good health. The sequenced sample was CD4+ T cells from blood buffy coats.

For the CDR3, the DNA is TGTGCCAGCAGTTTCGGACTAGCGGGGGGAGCGGATACGCAGTATTTT. Translating it yields CASSFGLAGGADTQYF. V is TRBV27 and J is TRBJ2-3, with 14 bases fitting TRBD2. The CDR3 is made up of 16 amino acids. Unmatched junction bases numbered 5, after V lost 3 bases and J lost 6 bases. The germline V gene encodes CDR1 MNHEY and CDR2 SMNVEV (reference sequence).